What follows describes a single T cell receptor (beta chain). Its antigen target is currently unknown. Base qualities are missing; no much larger clone stands one base away. The data were obtained in a study of glioma-infiltrating T cells after dendritic cell vaccination (dated by TCRdb to 2015 to 2016). About the investigation overall: A cohort of 15 or so glioblastoma patients from Phase I and II dendritic cell vaccination trials was included, of whom 9 were newly diagnosed and 6 had recurrent disease. Between the early 2000s and the early 2010s, the patients were given dendritic cell vaccination pulsed with autologous tumor lysate. The vaccine was prepared from monocyte-derived dendritic cells that were cultured for seven to eight days with IL-4 and GM-CSF and then pulsed overnight with autologous tumor lysate. Each patient got three intradermal injections of the dendritic cell vaccine, spaced at biweekly intervals, in the arm below the axilla. Deep sequencing of TCR beta CDR3 regions was used to quantify tumor-infiltrating lymphocyte content and compare tumor and blood repertoires in dendritic cell-vaccinated glioblastoma patients. Survival after dendritic cell vaccination was correlated with TCR sequencing metrics such as TIL content and the overlap between tumor and blood repertoires. What the study reported, not specific to this receptor: The cohort was small and heterogeneous, only a few patients had full blood and tumor sets, and even fewer had initial-recurrent tumor pairs. The three-group TCR overlap response model was described as speculative and requiring prospective validation. Higher estimated pretreatment TIL content predicted longer time to progression and overall survival after dendritic cell vaccination. No direct relationship between TCR clonality and survival was found, suggesting a diverse polyclonal response may matter.

Using the immunoSEQ assay, TCRB CDR3 regions were amplified from about 1.9 micrograms of genomic DNA, or from all available DNA when less than that was on hand. The multiplex PCR employed 60 forward primers targeting TCR V beta segments and 13 reverse primers targeting J beta segments. To estimate reads per starting template, synthetic control templates were spiked into each sample at limiting dilution. The Illumina HiSeq System generated sequencing reads of 87 bp. Per the authors' processing: PCR and sequencing errors were removed by a nearest neighbor algorithm that merged closely related sequences. TCR overlap was defined as the percentage of unique tumor TCR beta sequences that were also found in the peripheral blood of the same patient. TCRdb retrieved this table from immuneACCESS and kept in-frame rearrangements only. Not all clones are present; in checked studies, unresolved V genes account for under half, and no reason is known for the remainder. Clone size and V and J calls were adopted from that table, with D and trimming inferred from the DNA. The sample yields about 99,000 clones; about four fifths were counted once. Clones ranked in the top ten supply approximately 12% of the sample.

The junction carries 11 bases between V and J, which are trimmed by 6 bases and 0 bases respectively. The CDR3 covers 15 residues, taking in both the cysteine and the phenylalanine. The CDR3 DNA has 45 bases and is translated from base 1. The germline V gene (reference sequence) specifies LNHDA as CDR1 and SQIVND as CDR2. To be selected, patients needed enough residual fresh-frozen tumor tissue and more than two years of available survival data. Molecular status otherwise varied across the glioblastoma patients, but none of them carried an isocitrate dehydrogenase mutation. PBMC were collected before vaccination, two weeks after the third vaccination, and at tumor progression if tumor progression occurred. The Qiagen DNeasy Blood extraction Kit was used to extract genomic DNA.

This sequence uses TRBV19 and TRBJ1-4, with the identity of the D gene unclear. The source of this sequence is a human donor with glioblastoma. The sample consisted of blood, taken before dendritic cell vaccination. The DNA sequence follows: TGTGCCAGTAGAACCCGACAAGCAACTAATGAAAAACTGTTTTTT. Its translation reads: CASRTRQATNEKLFF.